This TCR beta chain was sequenced for a study of blood T cells in healthy people across ages (dated by TCRdb to between 2014 and 2017). About the full investigation: In model experiments, roughly one uniquely barcoded TCR beta cDNA molecule per two T cells was captured by template switching. To track age-related changes in TCR beta repertoire diversity, the study relied on deep sequencing normalized with unique cDNA molecular identifiers. The donors were divided into four age groups: young (average 16 years), middle-aged (approximately 39), aged (roughly 60) and long-lived (roughly 88). To avoid experimental bias, donors of different ages were randomly spread across the sequencing lanes. Two additional independent replicas of 1 million unique cDNA reads from the same blood draw were analyzed for two donors (one aged 18 to 29 and one aged 80 or older). Points the paper makes about the study in general: Observed TCR beta diversity correlated strongly with the percentage of naive T cells measured by flow cytometry. Because donor CMV infection status was unknown, age-related changes in expanded clonotypes were potentially confounded. Observed TCR beta diversity per million T cells fell roughly linearly with age, and a significant reduction was already apparent by age around 36. Estimates of total diversity based on one million sequenced T cells were regarded as lower bounds and as underestimates. Since profiling was done on bulk unsorted PBMCs, naive and antigen-experienced compartments could not be conclusively compared. Compared with the aged group, more naive CD4+ T cells, fewer expanded clones and increased TCR diversity were shown by the long-lived group, suggesting age selection.

The donors were roughly 39 Caucasian individuals from Russia, aged roughly 6 to 100 years, who were systemically healthy. Roughly 11 milliliters of peripheral blood were drawn from each donor into EDTA-treated Vacutainer tubes. Ficoll-Paque density-gradient centrifugation was used to isolate PBMCs, with at least 6.5 million per sample. Trizol reagent was used to extract total RNA from the PBMCs, yielding at least 5.5 micrograms per sample. For every donor, flow cytometry on a PBMC aliquot measured the percentage of naive CD45RAhigh/CD27high T cells. Notes on this clonotype: Its antigen specificity is not known. Base qualities are not provided; no much larger clone lies one nucleotide away.

From V the trimming removes 2 bases and from J it removes 3 bases, while the gene matches leave 8 bases of the junction unaccounted for. The germline V gene yields SGHVS for CDR1 and FNYEAQ for CDR2. From its cysteine to its phenylalanine, the CDR3 spans 16 amino acids. The sequence is cut down to CDR3 DNA, 48 bases in frame from base 1. The library was made by 5' RACE. Sequencing took place on an Illumina HiSeq 2500. A second PCR of roughly 7 to 11 cycles was performed with a sample-barcoded 5' primer and a J-beta primer mix. Each TCR beta cDNA molecule received a unique molecular identifier from a template-switch 5' adaptor carrying 12 random nucleotides. Each sample yielded at least 2.5 million CDR3-containing paired-end reads. The Mint cDNA synthesis kit, primed by a TRBC-specific oligonucleotide, was used to synthesize first-strand cDNA from all RNA. Following uracil-DNA glycosylase treatment, all cDNA underwent a first 18-cycle PCR with the universal primers M1SS and BC2_uni_R. Concerning the study's data processing: For normalization, 1 million high-quality reads were randomly selected from each sample, with every read carrying a distinct molecular identifier. Instead of being binned into consensus sequences, reads with shared molecular identifiers were discarded. MiTCR, with a Q25 quality threshold and the strictest error-elimination algorithm, was used for CDR3 identification, clonotype clustering and error correction. Lower-bound total TCR beta diversity was estimated with a nonparametric unseen species model using Euler transformation. TCRdb passed the public sequencing reads through fastp at Q25 and MiXCR, retaining productive beta sequences. Merged by CDR3 protein, the rows form single entries marked with the most common genes and DNA. What appears here as the V and J calls and clone size reflects TCRdb's work, not the paper's. This sample comprises over 1,500,000 distinct CDR3 sequences, about 50% of them detected only once. The leading ten clones occupy approximately 2.1% of the sample.

The clonotype comes from a woman in her thirties or forties in good health. What was sequenced was blood. The V and J genes are TRBV7-6 and TRBJ2-3, and TRBD1 aligns with 7 junction nucleotides. The nucleotide sequence is TGTGCCAGCAGCTTATATCGTGACAGGGCTACAGATACGCAGTATTTT. It translates to CASSLYRDRATDTQYF.